This TCR beta chain stems from a study of beta chain features in type 1 diabetes. By way of CD45RO/CCR7/CD25/CD127/CD95/CD27, the CD4+ regulatory, stem cell-like memory, central memory and naive cells were sorted. The isolated RNA, all of it, was reverse transcribed, so expressed TCRB transcripts were what got sequenced. Profiling relied on immunoSEQ multiplex PCR, and the TCRdb table lists in-frame clones only, not all of them. The sample contains roughly 140,000 clones, around 50% of which appear only once. CDR3 length: 14 residues. Trimming shortened V by 0 bases and J by 8 bases, and 13 bases separated the two germline ends. Germline values: CDR1 KGHSH, CDR2 LQKENI.

This chain connects TRBV18 to TRBJ1-1; TRBD1 is a possible D gene (6 bases). This TCR was sampled from a man younger than 35 in good health. The sample consisted of Tregs from blood. The CDR3 spells CASSPPGQRAEAFF. Written as DNA, the CDR3 is TGTGCCAGCTCACCACCAGGACAGAGGGCAGAAGCTTTCTTT.